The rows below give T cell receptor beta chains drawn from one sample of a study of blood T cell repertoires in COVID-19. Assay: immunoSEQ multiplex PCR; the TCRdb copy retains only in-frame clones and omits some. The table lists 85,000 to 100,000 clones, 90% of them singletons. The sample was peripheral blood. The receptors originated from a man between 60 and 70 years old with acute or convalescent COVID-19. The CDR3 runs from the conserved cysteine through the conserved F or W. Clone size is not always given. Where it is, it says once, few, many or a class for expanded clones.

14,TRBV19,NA,CASSDPGRNYGYTF
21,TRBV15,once,CATSRDQFRASPRPYTGELFF
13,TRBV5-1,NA,CASSLAGDQGYTF
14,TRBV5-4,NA,CASSLSLTNYGYTF
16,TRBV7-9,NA,CASSPGGQRGSYGYTF
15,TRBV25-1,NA,CASSPGGVRNTEAFF
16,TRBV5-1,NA,CASSLVTVTGNTEAFF
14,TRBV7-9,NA,CASSLKPLDSEAFF
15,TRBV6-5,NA,CASSSRDRLLYGYTF
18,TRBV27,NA,CASSSPPGGEATNEKLFF
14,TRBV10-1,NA,CASSETTAGTEAFF
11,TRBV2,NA,CARQVANTIYF
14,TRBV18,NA,CASSTGTGFEKLFF
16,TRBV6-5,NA,CASSSRGPDRGNTIYF
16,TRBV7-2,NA,CASSLTTGTGGETQYF
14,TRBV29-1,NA,CSVEGRQGSTEAFF
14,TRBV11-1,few,CASSLEPGQTEAFF
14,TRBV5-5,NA,CASSLTGLNYGYTF
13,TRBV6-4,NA,CASSSLEGSEQFF